Listed here is a single T cell receptor beta chain. This sample was included in a study of blood T cell repertoires in COVID-19. Followed longitudinally, the Seattle patients had been enrolled during active infection. Data came from immunoSEQ multiplex PCR; TCRdb stores just in-frame clones and leaves some out. The table shows about 410,000 clones, with roughly 90% occurring only once. Germline assignment: CDR1 SEHNR and CDR2 FQNEAQ (reference sequence). The V and J ends lost 0 bases and 1 base respectively, with 7 bases between them. This CDR3 contains 14 residues. The origin of this receptor is a woman aged 40 to 55 with COVID-19, enrolled during active disease. The sample taken for sequencing was peripheral blood. The J gene is TRBJ2-7, the V gene TRBV7-9; D gene unclear. DNA for the CDR3: TGTGCCAGCAGCTTAGCAACAGCATCCTACGAGCAGTACTTC. Protein: CASSLATASYEQYF.